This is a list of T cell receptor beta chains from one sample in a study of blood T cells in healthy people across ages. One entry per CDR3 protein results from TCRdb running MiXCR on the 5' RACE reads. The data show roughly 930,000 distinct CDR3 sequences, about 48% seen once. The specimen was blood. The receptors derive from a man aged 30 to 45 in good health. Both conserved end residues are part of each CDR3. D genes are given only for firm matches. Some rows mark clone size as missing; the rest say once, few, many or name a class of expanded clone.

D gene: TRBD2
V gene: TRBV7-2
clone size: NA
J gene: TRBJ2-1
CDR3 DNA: TGTGCCAGCAGCCGCGGGGGAGTAGGAGTGTTGATCGATGAGCAGTTCTTC
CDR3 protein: CASSRGGVGVLIDEQFF

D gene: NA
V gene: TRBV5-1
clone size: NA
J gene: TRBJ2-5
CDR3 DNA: TGCGCCAGCAGCTCCACCCACACGTTAAGAGAGACCCAGTACTTC
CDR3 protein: CASSSTHTLRETQYF

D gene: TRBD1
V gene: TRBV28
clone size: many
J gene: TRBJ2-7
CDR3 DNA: TGTGCCAGCAGTCCTTGGACAGGGACCTACGAGCAGTACTTC
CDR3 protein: CASSPWTGTYEQYF

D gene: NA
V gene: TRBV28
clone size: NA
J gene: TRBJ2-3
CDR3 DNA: TGTGCCAGAAGTTCGGATGGAGGACGGTGGGGCGATACGCAGTATTTT
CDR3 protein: CARSSDGGRWGDTQYF

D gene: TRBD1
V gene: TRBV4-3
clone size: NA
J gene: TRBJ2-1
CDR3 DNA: TGCGCCAGCAGTGCAGGGGGTGATATGGATGAGCAGTTCTTC
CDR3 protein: CASSAGGDMDEQFF

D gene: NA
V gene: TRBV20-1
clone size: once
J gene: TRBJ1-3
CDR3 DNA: TGCAGTGCTAGAGAATCGGGGAGGCAGCTCTCTGGAAGCACCATATATTTT
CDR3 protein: CSARESGRQLSGSTIYF

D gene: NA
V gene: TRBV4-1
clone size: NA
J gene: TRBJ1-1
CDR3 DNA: TGCGCCAGCGCCCTGACTGAAGGTGCTGAAGCTTTCTTT
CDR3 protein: CASALTEGAEAFF

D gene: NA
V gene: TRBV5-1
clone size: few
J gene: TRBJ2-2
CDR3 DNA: TGCGCCAGCAGCTTGGAGGTGACAGCCATAACCGGGGAGCTGTTTTTT
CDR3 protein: CASSLEVTAITGELFF

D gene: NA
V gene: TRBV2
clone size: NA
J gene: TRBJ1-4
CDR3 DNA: TGTGCCAGCAGTGAGGGGGCTTTGACTAATGAAAAACTGTTTTTT
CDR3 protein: CASSEGALTNEKLFF

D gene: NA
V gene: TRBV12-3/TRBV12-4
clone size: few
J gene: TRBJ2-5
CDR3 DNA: TGTGCCATCTCTCTTGGGGGGCGCGGGGAGACCCAGTACTTC
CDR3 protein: CAISLGGRGETQYF

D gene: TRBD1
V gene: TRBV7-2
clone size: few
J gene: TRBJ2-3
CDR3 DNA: TGTGCCAGCAGCTCCCTGCCGGGACAGGGGGCGCGAAGAGATACGCAGTATTTT
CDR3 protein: CASSSLPGQGARRDTQYF

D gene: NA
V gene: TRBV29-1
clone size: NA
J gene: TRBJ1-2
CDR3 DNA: TGCAGCGTAGACAGTAGCTATGGCTACACCTTC
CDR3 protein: CSVDSSYGYTF

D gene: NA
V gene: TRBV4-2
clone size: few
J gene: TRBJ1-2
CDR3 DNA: TGTGCCATCAGCCAAGAGGGGGTTGGGTACACCTTC
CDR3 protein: CAISQEGVGYTF

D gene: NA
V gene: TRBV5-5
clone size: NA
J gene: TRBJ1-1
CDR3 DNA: TGTGCCAGCAGCCCACGCCAGGGCGTGATGGGCACTGAAGCTTTCTTT
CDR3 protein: CASSPRQGVMGTEAFF

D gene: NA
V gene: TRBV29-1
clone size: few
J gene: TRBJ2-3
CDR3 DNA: TGCAGCGCGCCACATGACCGGGACATCGAGCCAGATACGCAGTATTTT
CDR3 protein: CSAPHDRDIEPDTQYF

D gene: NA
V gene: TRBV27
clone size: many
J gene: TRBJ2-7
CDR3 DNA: TGTGCCAGCAGTTTAGGACTCGCGGGGGAGCAGTACTTC
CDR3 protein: CASSLGLAGEQYF

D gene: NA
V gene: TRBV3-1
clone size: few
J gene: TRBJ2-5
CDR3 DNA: TGTGCCAGCAGCCACAGGGAGTTCCCCAAGAAAGAGACCCAGTACTTC
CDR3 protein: CASSHREFPKKETQYF

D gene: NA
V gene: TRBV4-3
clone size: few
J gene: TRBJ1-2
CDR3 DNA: TGCGCCAGCAGCCAAGCTCCTGCCCCCTATGGCTACACCTTC
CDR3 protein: CASSQAPAPYGYTF

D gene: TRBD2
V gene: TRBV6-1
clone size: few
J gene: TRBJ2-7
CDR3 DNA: TGTGCCAGCACGACTAGCGGGGGGTACGAGCAGTACTTC
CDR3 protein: CASTTSGGYEQYF

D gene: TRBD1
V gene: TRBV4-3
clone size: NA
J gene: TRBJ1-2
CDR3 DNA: TGCGCCAGCAGCCCCCAAGGGGACAGGGACTATGGCTACACCTTC
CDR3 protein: CASSPQGDRDYGYTF

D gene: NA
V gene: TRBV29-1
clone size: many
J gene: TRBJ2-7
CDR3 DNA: TGCAGCGTTGATCGGGCAGGCGAGCAGTACTTC
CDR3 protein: CSVDRAGEQYF

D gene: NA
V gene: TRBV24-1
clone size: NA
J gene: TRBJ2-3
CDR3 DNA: TGTGCCACCAGTGATTTGGGGGGGGCCGACACAGATACGCAGTATTTT
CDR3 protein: CATSDLGGADTDTQYF

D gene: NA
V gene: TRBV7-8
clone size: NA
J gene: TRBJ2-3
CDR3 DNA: TGTGCCAGCAGCTGCCGGAGGTCAGATACGCAGTATTTT
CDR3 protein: CASSCRRSDTQYF

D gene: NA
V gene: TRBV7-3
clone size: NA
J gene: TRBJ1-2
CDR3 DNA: TGTGCCAGCAGCCCCGGTCCGCGGACGGTAGCTAACTATGGCTACACCTTC
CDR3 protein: CASSPGPRTVANYGYTF

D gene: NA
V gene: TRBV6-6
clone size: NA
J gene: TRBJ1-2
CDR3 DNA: TGTGCCAGCAGTCCCCGGGATCCCGGTGGCTACACCTTC
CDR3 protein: CASSPRDPGGYTF

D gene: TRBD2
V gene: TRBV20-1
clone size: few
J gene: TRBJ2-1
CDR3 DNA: TGCAGTGCTAGTGGGACTAGCGGGGGGGCCGAGGAGCAGTTCTTC
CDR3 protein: CSASGTSGGAEEQFF

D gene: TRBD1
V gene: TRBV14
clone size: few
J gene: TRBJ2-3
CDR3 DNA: TGTGCCAGCAGCCCCCGGGACAGGGCAAGAGGTGCTACGCAGTATTTT
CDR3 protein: CASSPRDRARGATQYF

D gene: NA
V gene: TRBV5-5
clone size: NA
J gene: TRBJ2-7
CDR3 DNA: TGTGCCAGCAGCTTGATTGTCTCCGCCGAGCAGTACTTC
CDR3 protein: CASSLIVSAEQYF

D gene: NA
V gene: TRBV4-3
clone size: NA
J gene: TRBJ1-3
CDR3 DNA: TGCGCCAGCAGCCGATCCACTGAGCACTCTGGAAACACCATATATTTT
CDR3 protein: CASSRSTEHSGNTIYF

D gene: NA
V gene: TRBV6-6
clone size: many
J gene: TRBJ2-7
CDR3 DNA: TGTGCCAGCAGTTACTCGACAAAAGTATCCTACGAGCAGTACTTC
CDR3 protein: CASSYSTKVSYEQYF

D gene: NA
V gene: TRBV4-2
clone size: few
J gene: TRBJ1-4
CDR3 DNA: TGTGCCAGCAGCCAAGCCTTAGCATCCCGTGAAAAACTGTTTTTT
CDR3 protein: CASSQALASREKLFF

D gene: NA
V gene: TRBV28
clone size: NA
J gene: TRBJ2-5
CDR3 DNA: TGTGCCACCGCGGGTCGACGGTTTGGGACCCAGTACTTC
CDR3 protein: CATAGRRFGTQYF

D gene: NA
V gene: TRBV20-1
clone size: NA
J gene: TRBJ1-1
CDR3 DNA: TGCAGTGCTAGAGAACCCCAGGGAGTCGACACTGAAGCTTTCTTT
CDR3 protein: CSAREPQGVDTEAFF

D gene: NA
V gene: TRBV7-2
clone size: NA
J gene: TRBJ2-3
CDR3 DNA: TGTGCCAGCAGCCTAGGTGGGCCCCCAGATACGCAGTATTTT
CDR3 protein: CASSLGGPPDTQYF

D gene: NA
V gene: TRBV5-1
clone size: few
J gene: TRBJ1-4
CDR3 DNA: TGCGCCAGCAGCTTGGAGTACAGGACTAGCGAAAAACTGTTTTTT
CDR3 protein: CASSLEYRTSEKLFF

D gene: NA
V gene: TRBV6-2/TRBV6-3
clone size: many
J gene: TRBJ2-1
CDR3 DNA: TGTGCCAGCAGTCTCCCAGCAAGAAGGAGCTACAATGAGCAGTTCTTC
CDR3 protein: CASSLPARRSYNEQFF

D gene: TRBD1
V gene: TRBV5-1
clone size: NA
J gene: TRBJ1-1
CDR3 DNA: TGCGCCAGCAGCCTTGGGACAGACCACGATATGAACACTGAAGCTTTCTTT
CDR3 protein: CASSLGTDHDMNTEAFF

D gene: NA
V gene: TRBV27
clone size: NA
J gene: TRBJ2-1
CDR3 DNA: TGTGCCAGCACCCGGGATCACGCCCTTTGGAATGAGCAGTTCTTC
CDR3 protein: CASTRDHALWNEQFF

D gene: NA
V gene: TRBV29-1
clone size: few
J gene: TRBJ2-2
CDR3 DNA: TGCAGCGCCGATGGGGGAGGTGCCGGGGAGCTGTTTTTT
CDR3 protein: CSADGGGAGELFF

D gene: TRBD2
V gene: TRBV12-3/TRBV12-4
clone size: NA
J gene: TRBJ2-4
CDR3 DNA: TGTGCCAGCAGGTTCACTAGCGGGGCTGGCAAAAACATTCAGTACTTC
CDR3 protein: CASRFTSGAGKNIQYF

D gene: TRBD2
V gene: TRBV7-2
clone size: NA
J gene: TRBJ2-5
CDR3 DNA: TGTGCCAGCAGCTCCCTAGGGAGCGGGGTGGAGACCCAGTACTTC
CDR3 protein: CASSSLGSGVETQYF

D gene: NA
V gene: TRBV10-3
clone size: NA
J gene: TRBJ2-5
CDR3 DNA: TGTGCCATCAGTACCTACGAGACGGGGGCAGAGACCCAGTACTTC
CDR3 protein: CAISTYETGAETQYF

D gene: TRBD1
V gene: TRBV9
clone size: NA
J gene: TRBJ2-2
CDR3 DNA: TGTGCCAGCAGTGATGTAAGGACAGGTGACACCGGGGAGCTGTTTTTT
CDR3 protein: CASSDVRTGDTGELFF